A single sample is the source of the 23 T cell receptor beta chains below, sequenced in a study of early T cells in non-severe SARS-CoV-2 infection. MiXCR was run by TCRdb on the 5' RACE reads, yielding one entry per CDR3 protein. The sample consists of some 98,000 distinct CDR3 sequences, approximately 16% of them appearing once. Source material: whole blood. Receptor source: an adult who was a healthcare worker with PCR-confirmed SARS-CoV-2 infection or an uninfected control (not recorded which).

This clonotype was counted at least ten times. This chain uses TRBV19 with TRBJ1-5, with D possibly being TRBD1 (5 bases). V was shortened by 6 bases and J by 2 bases, with 11 bases between the two germline ends. The germline CDR1 and CDR2 sequences are LNHDA and SQIVND (reference sequence). The CDR3 consists of 14 residues. The CDR3 loop is CASRGGSGNQPQHF. The CDR3 DNA sequence: TGTGCCAGTAGGGGGGGGTCCGGCAATCAGCCCCAGCATTTT.

The CDR3 sequence: CSVVRGSGELFF. In DNA form, the CDR3 reads TGCAGCGTTGTCCGGGGTTCCGGGGAGCTGTTTTTT. V usage is TRBV29-1 and J usage is TRBJ2-2; D is possibly TRBD2 (5 bases). The CDR3 runs to 12 residues. Trimming removed 4 bases from V and 6 bases from J, with 9 bases in between. The V gene's germline CDR1 is SQVTM and CDR2 ANQGSEA.

The CDR3 nucleotides read TGTGCCAGCAGCCCCGGGACGGCGAACACTGAAGCTTTCTTT. Translating it yields CASSPGTANTEAFF. The rearrangement links TRBV12-3 or TRBV12-4 to TRBJ1-1, with a weak D call TRBD1 (5 bases). Trimming left V 6 bases short and J 1 base short, with 12 bases between. CDR3 length: 14 amino acids.

This clonotype occurred many times. The chain uses TRBV6-1 and TRBJ1-1, with 7 bases aligning to TRBD1. Germline lookup yields CDR1 MNHNS and CDR2 SASEGT. J was trimmed by 1 base and V by 3 bases; bases with no gene match: 2. The CDR3 runs to 14 residues. In DNA form, the CDR3 reads TGTGCCAGCAGTGAGACAGGGAGGAACACTGAAGCTTTCTTT. Its translation: CASSETGRNTEAFF.

This clonotype has more than one count but fewer than ten. J is TRBJ2-2 and V is TRBV10-2; weak D call: TRBD2 (6 bases). V gave up 6 bases and J gave up 5 bases, with 25 bases separating them. This CDR3 has 18 amino acids. Germline CDR1 reads WSHSY; CDR2 reads SAAADI. This CDR3 reads CASRVGVAAPTVTGELFF. The CDR3 nucleotides read TGCGCCAGCAGGGTGGGAGTAGCGGCGCCCACAGTAACCGGGGAGCTGTTTTTT.

The CDR3 DNA is TGTGCCAGCAGTAACGCGCGGGGGCAGTTCTTC. Protein: CASSNARGQFF. The rearrangement joins TRBV6-2 or TRBV6-3 to TRBJ2-1, with a tentative D call TRBD2 (6 bases). CDR3 length equals 11 residues. Germline V lookup: CDR1 MNHEY, CDR2 SVGEGT. With 5 bases removed from V and 12 bases from J, the gap between germline ends came to 11 bases.

This sequence joins TRBV11-2 and TRBJ2-2, with a possible D match to TRBD2 (5 bases). V was clipped by 7 bases and J by 8 bases, with 14 bases between them. The CDR3 totals 13 residues. CDR1 and CDR2 (germline): SGHAT, FQNNGV. The CDR3 reads CASMEARPGELFF. CDR3 nucleotide sequence: TGTGCCAGCATGGAGGCTCGGCCTGGGGAGCTGTTTTTT.

The chain employs TRBV29-1 and TRBJ2-7, with TRBD2 as a possible D gene (5 bases). CDR3 length equals 13 residues. Per the germline V gene, CDR1 is SQVTM and CDR2 is ANQGSEA. The V end was cut by 4 bases, the J end by 6 bases, with 16 bases between. CDR3 sequence (DNA): TGCAGCGTTGCACTCATCATACGGGGCGAGCAGTACTTC. Translating gives CSVALIIRGEQYF.

The rearrangement uses TRBV7-9 and TRBJ2-1, with D perhaps TRBD1 or TRBD2 (5 bases each). Per germline, CDR1 SEHNR and CDR2 FQNEAQ (reference sequence). This CDR3 has 15 residues. V was clipped by 2 bases and J by 8 bases, with 16 bases between them. CDR3 nucleotides: TGTGCCAGCAGCTTATTAGTTGGGACCGCTTATGAGCAGTTCTTC. Its protein product is CASSLLVGTAYEQFF.

This clonotype has a handful of counts. The rearrangement joins TRBV28 to TRBJ2-1; the match to TRBD2 covers 12 bases. With V trimmed by 5 bases and J by 5 bases, 7 bases remained unmatched. This CDR3 spans 16 amino acids. Germline V gives CDR1 MDHEN, CDR2 SYDVKM. This chain's CDR3 is CASSPPTSGGNNEQFF. CDR3 DNA: TGTGCCAGCAGTCCTCCGACTAGCGGGGGCAACAATGAGCAGTTCTTC.

The CDR3 DNA follows: TGTGCCAGCAGCTTTATGTCTCAGGGGGAGCTGTTTTTT. Translating it yields CASSFMSQGELFF. The V gene is TRBV11-3, the J gene TRBJ2-2; the D is unclear. Germline CDR1 and CDR2: SGHNT and YENEEA. The CDR3 is made up of 13 amino acids. Trimming left V 3 bases short and J 8 bases short, with 10 bases between.

This clonotype turned up a few times. The genes are TRBV3-1 and TRBJ2-5, with D hard to call. Germline loops: CDR1 LGHDT, CDR2 YNNKEL (reference sequence). This CDR3 spans 17 amino acids. Trimming left V 0 bases short and J 1 base short, with 15 bases between. The CDR3: CASSQDLSEVPQETQYF. The CDR3 DNA reads TGTGCCAGCAGCCAAGATCTGTCTGAAGTACCCCAAGAGACCCAGTACTTC.

This clonotype appeared a single time. The chain couples TRBV28 to TRBJ2-2; D not resolved. Germline CDR1 is MDHEN and CDR2 is SYDVKM. CDR3 size: 13 residues. V was pared by 7 bases and J by 2 bases, with 8 bases between. In DNA form, the CDR3 reads TGTGCCAGCACCCCAGGCAACACCGGGGAGCTGTTTTTT. This translates into CASTPGNTGELFF.

This clonotype was picked up many times. The chain has TRBV11-2 and TRBJ1-2; 8 nucleotides line up with TRBD1. The germline gives CDR1 SGHAT, CDR2 FQNNGV. The trim removed 4 bases at V and 6 bases at J, leaving 13 bases unmatched. This CDR3 is built from 16 residues. The DNA of the CDR3 is TGTGCCAGCAGCTCAATCAGGGGGCTCCCACCTCATGGCTACACCTTC. Amino acid sequence: CASSSIRGLPPHGYTF. Variable domain in full (rest from reference TRBV11-2 and TRBJ1-2): EAGVAQSPRYKIIEKRQSVAFWCNPISGHATLYWYQQILGQGPKLLIQFQNNGVVDDSQLPKDRFSAERLKGVDSTLKIQPAKLEDSAVYLCASSSIRGLPPHGYTFGSGTRLTVV.

This clonotype was picked up a small number of times. The chain is built from TRBV29-1 and TRBJ2-7; D unclear. CDR3 length equals 12 residues. V gave up 4 bases and J gave up 3 bases, with 10 bases separating them. CDR1 SQVTM and CDR2 ANQGSEA come from the germline V gene. CDR3 loop: CSVVGSNYEQYF. The CDR3 DNA sequence: TGCAGCGTTGTCGGCAGCAACTACGAGCAGTACTTC.

The rearrangement joins TRBV28 to TRBJ1-5; no firm D call. The CDR3 contains 11 residues. Germline assignment: CDR1 MDHEN and CDR2 SYDVKM. V lost 5 bases to trimming and J lost 3 bases, with 2 bases between them. This CDR3 reads CASSPNQPQHF. Written as DNA, the CDR3 is TGTGCCAGCAGTCCCAATCAGCCCCAGCATTTT.

In this sample, this clonotype turned up a few times. The chain couples TRBV20-1 to TRBJ2-7, with TRBD2 as a possible D gene (6 bases). Germline V lookup: CDR1 DFQATT, CDR2 SNEGSKA (reference sequence). The V and J ends lost 3 bases and 1 base respectively, with 10 bases between them. CDR3 length equals 13 residues. CDR3 region: CSARSGSSYEQYF. CDR3 in DNA: TGCAGTGCTAGGTCCGGGAGTTCCTACGAGCAGTACTTC.

This rearrangement joins TRBV4-2 to TRBJ1-4; 7 bases match TRBD1. The CDR3 has 17 residues. The germline CDR1 and CDR2 sequences are LGHNA and YNFKEQ. V lost 5 bases, J lost 0 bases, and 9 bases stayed unmatched. The CDR3, as DNA: TGTGCCAGCAGCACCGGGACAGCGGCTGCAACTAATGAAAAACTGTTTTTT. As protein: CASSTGTAAATNEKLFF.

The chain recombines TRBV30 with TRBJ1-1, with D hard to call. Trimming took off 0 bases at V and 7 bases at J, with 6 bases between the two ends. CDR1 and CDR2 (germline): GTSNPN, SVGIG (reference sequence). The CDR3 length is 11 residues. CDR3 sequence (DNA): TGTGCCTGGAGTGTCGGGGATGAAGCTTTCTTT. Protein: CAWSVGDEAFF.

This clonotype turned up a few times. The rearrangement joins TRBV28 to TRBJ2-7; D gene uncertain. The V gene lost 7 bases and the J gene lost 1 base, with 11 bases spanning the gap. Per the germline V gene, CDR1 is MDHEN and CDR2 is SYDVKM. The CDR3 consists of 13 residues. DNA for the CDR3: TGTGCCAGCAACCCAGCCGAATCCTACGAGCAGTACTTC. It translates to CASNPAESYEQYF.

V is TRBV6-5 and J is TRBJ1-2; 10 nucleotides agree with TRBD1. The V gene's germline CDR1 is MNHEY and CDR2 SVGAGI. Trimming at V came to 7 bases and at J to 4 bases, leaving 15 bases not matched to a gene. CDR3 length equals 17 residues. The CDR3 protein is CASTVRGQGPSGYGYTF. Written as DNA, the CDR3 is TGTGCCAGCACCGTCCGGGGACAGGGGCCCTCCGGCTATGGCTACACCTTC.

The chain is built from TRBV4-3 and TRBJ2-3; tentatively, D is TRBD1 or TRBD2 (5 bases each). Trimming took off 7 bases at V and 4 bases at J, with 18 bases between the two ends. This CDR3 has 15 amino acids. The germline V gene has CDR1 LGHNA and CDR2 YSLEER. Written as DNA, the CDR3 is TGCGCCAGCACCCCAGGGCGAGGGGCCGCAGATACGCAGTATTTT. Protein product: CASTPGRGAADTQYF.

In this sample, this clonotype turned up a few times. V is TRBV18 and J is TRBJ2-5; possible D gene TRBD1, 5 bases. The ends were cut back, 1 base at V and 0 bases at J, with 6 bases in the middle. CDR1 is KGHSH and CDR2 is LQKENI in the germline V gene. The CDR3 loop spans 14 amino acids. CDR3: CASSPRQYQETQYF. CDR3 DNA sequence: TGTGCCAGCTCACCACGACAGTACCAAGAGACCCAGTACTTC.